This T cell receptor beta chain is drawn from a study of vaccination effects on CD4 cells after COVID-19. Turning to the study itself: Participants got two doses of BNT162b2 or mRNA-1273 vaccine.

On this clone: What it binds is unknown.

In the ViraFEST assay, antigen-specific CD4+ clonotypes were identified by expansion after peptide-pool stimulation. CD4+ T cell isolation took place after about nine days of culture. The infection with SARS-CoV-2 (confirmed by PCR) occurred in this person between March and December 2020. After two million PBMC were placed in each well, they were cultured with about 10 IU/ml IL-2 and roughly 10 ug/ml peptides. The germline CDR1 and CDR2 sequences are SGHTA and FQGNSA. The V gene end was trimmed by 5 bases and the J gene end by 2 bases; junction bases not matched to a gene: 3. CDR3 length: 14 residues. Findings of the study overall: New vaccine-induced clones were the main type among post-vaccine spike-reactive clones in convalescents.

Only in-frame clones appear in the TCRdb table, and some are missing; sequencing was by immunoSEQ multiplex PCR. This table holds 55,000 or so clones, more than 75% found once. This chain uses TRBV7-2 with TRBJ2-3; 8 bases are a match to TRBD1. The receptor comes from a human donor who had a prior SARS-CoV-2 infection. Source: CD4+ T cells from PBMCs cultured with HIV peptides, taken before COVID-19 vaccination. As to subset: HIV-1 Nef peptide pool negative control/reference culture. Here the CDR3 DNA reads TGTGCCAGCAGCCGGACAGGGACCACAGATACGCAGTATTTT. Translated, it gives CASSRTGTTDTQYF.